This T cell receptor beta chain was sequenced during a study of OX40 agonist ivuxolimab in advanced cancers. At the level of the whole study: The costimulatory receptor OX40 (CD134) was targeted by ivuxolimab, a fully human IgG2 agonistic monoclonal antibody. Intravenous ivuxolimab was administered to patients every 2 weeks at six dose levels: 0.01, 0.1, 0.3, 1.5, 3 and 10 mg/kg. Of the 50 to 55 patients in dose escalation, about 20 had hepatocellular carcinoma, about 15 had melanoma, 9 had renal cell carcinoma and 9 had head and neck cancer. In the dose-escalation cohort, around four fifths of patients were male, and the mean age was around 65 years with a range of roughly 20 to 80. Prior anti-PD-1, anti-PD-L1 or anti-CTLA-4 therapy was permitted, and checkpoint inhibitors had been received by less than 45% of dose-escalation patients. Three dose-escalation patients achieved partial responses, one with hepatocellular carcinoma and two with cutaneous melanoma. Peripheral TCRbeta sequencing aimed to test whether ivuxolimab altered TCR sequence diversity and caused clonal T-cell expansion. The paper covers the monotherapy dose-escalation part of the phase I ivuxolimab trial, which included N ≈ 50 patients.

The germline V gene (reference sequence) supplies CDR1 MNHEY and CDR2 SMNVEV. From its cysteine to its phenylalanine, the CDR3 spans 13 amino acids. Solely the CDR3 DNA is kept, with 39 bases framed from the first base. The junction carries 14 bases between V and J, which are trimmed by 9 bases and 2 bases respectively. Patients with a history of autoimmune disease or receiving systemic immunosuppression were excluded from the trial. Peripheral blood for TCR sequencing was drawn from every dose cohort at baseline, at cycle 4 day 1 and at cycle 7 day 1. Samples were obtained from an open-label, multicenter, first-in-human phase I dose-escalation trial of ivuxolimab. The trial enrolled adults with locally advanced or metastatic head and neck squamous cell, hepatocellular, melanoma or renal cell carcinoma. CD4+ and CD8+ T cells were sorted separately from peripheral blood before TCR sequencing. Findings and caveats that apply to the study as a whole: Low levels of normalized T-cell clonal expansion were also shown by some nonresponding patients. At doses of 0.1 to 3.0 mg/kg, clonal expansion of both CD4+ and CD8+ blood T cells was observed from baseline to week 6. After ivuxolimab, expanded clones were on average more numerous among CD8+ T cells than among CD4+ T cells. In the 0.1-3.0 mg/kg groups, partial responders were among the patients with the lowest normalized peripheral clonal expansion, particularly in CD8+ T cells. The antigen specificity of the peripheral T cells that underwent clonal expansion was not determined.

A note on this clone: Its target antigen remains unknown. The sample holds no much larger clone one base away, and base qualities are not on file.

To sequence the TCRbeta CDR3 region, genomic DNA was isolated from the sorted cells. TCRbeta CDR3 regions were sequenced using the immunoSEQ Assay. Here the immuneACCESS table is served through TCRdb, limited to in-frame sequences with V and J called. Missing clones are a known gap in these copies; in checked studies unresolved V genes cover under half, and the rest lacks a known reason. The sample table records 25,000 to 35,000 clones; approximately 85% of these occur just once. Approximately 48% of the sample lies in the top ten. The sequence is built from TRBV27 and TRBJ2-7, with TRBD2 as a weak D call on 6 bases. Specimen: CD4+ or CD8+ T cells sorted from blood, collected in a trial of the OX40 agonist ivuxolimab. The TCR comes from an adult with an advanced solid tumor such as melanoma, head and neck, liver or kidney cancer. The DNA sequence is given as TGTGCCAGTGGAGGGGTGATTGCCTACGAGCAGTACTTC. It translates as CASGGVIAYEQYF.